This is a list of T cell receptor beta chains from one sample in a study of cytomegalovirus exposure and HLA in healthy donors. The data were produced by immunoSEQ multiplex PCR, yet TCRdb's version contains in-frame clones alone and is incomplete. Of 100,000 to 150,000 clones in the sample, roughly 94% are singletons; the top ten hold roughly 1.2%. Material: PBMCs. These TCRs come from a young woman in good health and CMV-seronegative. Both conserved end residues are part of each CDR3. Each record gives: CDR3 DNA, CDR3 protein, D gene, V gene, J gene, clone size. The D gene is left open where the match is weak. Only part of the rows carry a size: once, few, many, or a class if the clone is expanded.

CDR3nt: TGTGCCAGCAGTTTGTCCGGGGTACGCGAAAAACTGTTTTTT
CDR3aa: CASSLSGVREKLFF
d_gene: .
v_gene: TRBV28
j_gene: TRBJ1-4
abundance: .

CDR3nt: TGTGCCAGCAAGAGACTAGCGGGAATCTACGAGCAGTACTTC
CDR3aa: CASKRLAGIYEQYF
d_gene: TRBD2
v_gene: TRBV6-1
j_gene: TRBJ2-7
abundance: .

CDR3nt: TGTGCCAGCAGCTTAAGGCCCGGGACAGTGCATGGCTACACCTTC
CDR3aa: CASSLRPGTVHGYTF
d_gene: TRBD1
v_gene: TRBV7-3
j_gene: TRBJ1-2
abundance: .

CDR3nt: TGTGCCAGCAGCTTAACCCCCCTCTTTGGGGCGGGAGGGTCCTACAATGAGCAGTTCTTC
CDR3aa: CASSLTPLFGAGGSYNEQFF
d_gene: TRBD2
v_gene: TRBV7-8
j_gene: TRBJ2-1
abundance: .

CDR3nt: TGTGCCAGCAGTTTCTTAATTGGGGCCAACGTCCTGACTTTC
CDR3aa: CASSFLIGANVLTF
d_gene: .
v_gene: TRBV28
j_gene: TRBJ2-6
abundance: .

CDR3nt: TGTGCCAGCAGCACGTGGGAGGGAGGGTTCAGCACCGGGGAGCTGTTTTTT
CDR3aa: CASSTWEGGFSTGELFF
d_gene: TRBD2
v_gene: TRBV7-6
j_gene: TRBJ2-2
abundance: .

CDR3nt: TGTGCCAGCAGCCCGGGACAGGGGGGAGATGGCTACACCTTC
CDR3aa: CASSPGQGGDGYTF
d_gene: TRBD1
v_gene: TRBV7-9
j_gene: TRBJ1-2
abundance: .

CDR3nt: TGTGCCAGCAGTTTACGGAGCGACGGCTACGAGCAGTACTTC
CDR3aa: CASSLRSDGYEQYF
d_gene: .
v_gene: TRBV27
j_gene: TRBJ2-7
abundance: few

CDR3nt: TGCGCCAGCAGCCCCCTAGCGGGGGATGCCGAGCAGTACTTC
CDR3aa: CASSPLAGDAEQYF
d_gene: TRBD2
v_gene: TRBV5-1
j_gene: TRBJ2-7
abundance: .

CDR3nt: TGTGCCAGCAGTCTTGCAGCTGCGGAAGAGACCCAGTACTTC
CDR3aa: CASSLAAAEETQYF
d_gene: .
v_gene: TRBV28
j_gene: TRBJ2-5
abundance: .

CDR3nt: TGTGCCAGCAGCTTAGGCGGGAGATCCTACAATGAGCAGTTCTTC
CDR3aa: CASSLGGRSYNEQFF
d_gene: TRBD2
v_gene: TRBV7-8
j_gene: TRBJ2-1
abundance: once

CDR3nt: TGTGCCAGCTCGACAGGGGAGGTCATCGAGCAGTACTTC
CDR3aa: CASSTGEVIEQYF
d_gene: TRBD1
v_gene: TRBV18
j_gene: TRBJ2-7
abundance: .

CDR3nt: TGCGCCAGCCTGGGGGGCACTGAAGCTTTCTTT
CDR3aa: CASLGGTEAFF
d_gene: .
v_gene: TRBV5-1
j_gene: TRBJ1-1
abundance: .

CDR3nt: TGCGCCAGCAGCTACAGCGACAGGGCCCCCTACGAGCAGTACTTC
CDR3aa: CASSYSDRAPYEQYF
d_gene: TRBD1
v_gene: TRBV5-1
j_gene: TRBJ2-7
abundance: once

CDR3nt: TGTGCCAGCGGATATAGCGGGAGCTACAATGAGCAGTTCTTC
CDR3aa: CASGYSGSYNEQFF
d_gene: TRBD2
v_gene: TRBV27
j_gene: TRBJ2-1
abundance: .

CDR3nt: TGTGCCATCAGTGGTGGCAGGGGTCTATCACCCCTCCACTTT
CDR3aa: CAISGGRGLSPLHF
d_gene: .
v_gene: TRBV10-3
j_gene: TRBJ1-6
abundance: .

CDR3nt: TGTGCCAGCAGTTTGGGGGCCCTCGCTCCTGACGAGCAGTACTTC
CDR3aa: CASSLGALAPDEQYF
d_gene: .
v_gene: TRBV27
j_gene: TRBJ2-7
abundance: .

CDR3nt: TGTGCCAGCAGTTTAGGGTTGGAGGAAAGTGGCTACACCTTC
CDR3aa: CASSLGLEESGYTF
d_gene: .
v_gene: TRBV28
j_gene: TRBJ1-2
abundance: .

CDR3nt: TGTGCCAGCAGCCGGGACTACCATGAGCAGTTCTTC
CDR3aa: CASSRDYHEQFF
d_gene: TRBD2
v_gene: TRBV6-5
j_gene: TRBJ2-1
abundance: .

CDR3nt: TGTGCCAGCAGCCTCGGGCGGGGGGGATACGAGCAGTACTTC
CDR3aa: CASSLGRGGYEQYF
d_gene: TRBD2
v_gene: TRBV5-6
j_gene: TRBJ2-7
abundance: .

CDR3nt: TGTGCCAGCAGTTTTACGGACAGAGGTACCAATCAGCCCCAGCATTTT
CDR3aa: CASSFTDRGTNQPQHF
d_gene: .
v_gene: TRBV28
j_gene: TRBJ1-5
abundance: .

CDR3nt: TGTGCCAGCAGTGGCAACAGGCCCGGGTCGCCAGGAAACACCATATATTTT
CDR3aa: CASSGNRPGSPGNTIYF
d_gene: .
v_gene: TRBV2
j_gene: TRBJ1-3
abundance: .

CDR3nt: TGTGCCATCAGAGTAGCGGCACCCGACGGTGAGCAGTTCTTC
CDR3aa: CAIRVAAPDGEQFF
d_gene: .
v_gene: TRBV10-3
j_gene: TRBJ2-1
abundance: .

CDR3nt: TGTGCCAGCAGTGCCGGACTAGCGGAATACAATGAGCAGTTCTTC
CDR3aa: CASSAGLAEYNEQFF
d_gene: TRBD2
v_gene: TRBV2
j_gene: TRBJ2-1
abundance: .

CDR3nt: TGTGCCAGCAGTAGGACAGGGTCTGGGATGGGCTACACCTTC
CDR3aa: CASSRTGSGMGYTF
d_gene: TRBD1
v_gene: TRBV6-1
j_gene: TRBJ1-2
abundance: .

CDR3nt: TGTGCCAGCACCCGTAATGGTCGGGGGGCTGCTTCCTACACCTTC
CDR3aa: CASTRNGRGAASYTF
d_gene: .
v_gene: TRBV6-5
j_gene: TRBJ1-2
abundance: once

CDR3nt: TGTGCCAGCAGTTTATCGGGTGGTGGTTTTGTCACCGGGGAGCTGTTTTTT
CDR3aa: CASSLSGGGFVTGELFF
d_gene: .
v_gene: TRBV28
j_gene: TRBJ2-2
abundance: .

CDR3nt: TGTGCCAGCAGCGGGCCAAATGGATCCAATGAGCAGTTCTTC
CDR3aa: CASSGPNGSNEQFF
d_gene: .
v_gene: TRBV7-9
j_gene: TRBJ2-1
abundance: .

CDR3nt: TGTGCCAGCAGTCCAAACGGGGAATACACCGGGGAGCTGTTTTTT
CDR3aa: CASSPNGEYTGELFF
d_gene: .
v_gene: TRBV2
j_gene: TRBJ2-2
abundance: once

CDR3nt: TGTGCCAGCAGCCAGGCCCAGGGGACAGGGAACACCGGGGAGCTGTTTTTT
CDR3aa: CASSQAQGTGNTGELFF
d_gene: TRBD1
v_gene: TRBV14
j_gene: TRBJ2-2
abundance: .

CDR3nt: TGTGCCAGCAAAAATCCCATTGAGGATGGCTACACCTTC
CDR3aa: CASKNPIEDGYTF
d_gene: .
v_gene: TRBV28
j_gene: TRBJ1-2
abundance: .

CDR3nt: TGTGCCATCAGTGAAAGGCGGCTAGCGAACTACACCGGGGAGCTGTTTTTT
CDR3aa: CAISERRLANYTGELFF
d_gene: .
v_gene: TRBV10-3
j_gene: TRBJ2-2
abundance: .

CDR3nt: TGTGCCAGCAGTCTGATAGCGGGAGGTACAGATACGCAGTATTTT
CDR3aa: CASSLIAGGTDTQYF
d_gene: TRBD2
v_gene: TRBV28
j_gene: TRBJ2-3
abundance: .

CDR3nt: TGTGCCAGCACCTCCGGGGGACTCAATGAGCAGTTCTTC
CDR3aa: CASTSGGLNEQFF
d_gene: .
v_gene: TRBV28
j_gene: TRBJ2-1
abundance: .

CDR3nt: TGTGCCAGCCTCAGGGACTCGGGCCACGGGGAGCTGTTTTTT
CDR3aa: CASLRDSGHGELFF
d_gene: .
v_gene: TRBV28
j_gene: TRBJ2-2
abundance: .

CDR3nt: TGTGCCAGCAGCTCGGGGGAACCCTACAATGAGCAGTTCTTC
CDR3aa: CASSSGEPYNEQFF
d_gene: .
v_gene: TRBV5-4
j_gene: TRBJ2-1
abundance: .

CDR3nt: TGTGCCAGCAACGGGGGGGACACTTCCTACGAGCAGTACTTC
CDR3aa: CASNGGDTSYEQYF
d_gene: TRBD2
v_gene: TRBV2
j_gene: TRBJ2-7
abundance: .

CDR3nt: TGTGCCAGCAGTTACGCAGACAGGGCGCTCGAGCAGTACTTC
CDR3aa: CASSYADRALEQYF
d_gene: TRBD1
v_gene: TRBV6-5
j_gene: TRBJ2-7
abundance: .

CDR3nt: TGCGCCAGCAGCTCGACCGGGACAGGGGTGGACAAACTGTTTTTT
CDR3aa: CASSSTGTGVDKLFF
d_gene: TRBD1
v_gene: TRBV5-1
j_gene: TRBJ1-4
abundance: .

CDR3nt: TGTGCCAGCAGCTCTATACAGGGTCGGAACACTGAAGCTTTCTTT
CDR3aa: CASSSIQGRNTEAFF
d_gene: .
v_gene: TRBV11-2
j_gene: TRBJ1-1
abundance: .

CDR3nt: TGTGCCAGCAGAGCTCGGGGGAACTCCTACGAGCAGTACTTC
CDR3aa: CASRARGNSYEQYF
d_gene: .
v_gene: TRBV6-1
j_gene: TRBJ2-7
abundance: .

CDR3nt: TGTGCCAGCATGATAGACAGGGACACTGAAGCTTTCTTT
CDR3aa: CASMIDRDTEAFF
d_gene: TRBD1
v_gene: TRBV28
j_gene: TRBJ1-1
abundance: .

CDR3nt: TGTGCCAGCAGTGAACTAGTTTTTAATGAGCAGTTCTTC
CDR3aa: CASSELVFNEQFF
d_gene: .
v_gene: TRBV6-1
j_gene: TRBJ2-1
abundance: .

CDR3nt: TGTGCCAGCAGCCGCCCTGGCGGAAACTACAATGAGCAGTTCTTC
CDR3aa: CASSRPGGNYNEQFF
d_gene: .
v_gene: TRBV6-6
j_gene: TRBJ2-1
abundance: .

CDR3nt: TGTGCCAGCAGCTCCCGGGGCACAGATACGCAGTATTTT
CDR3aa: CASSSRGTDTQYF
d_gene: .
v_gene: TRBV5-6
j_gene: TRBJ2-3
abundance: .

CDR3nt: TGTGCCAGCAGTTACGCCGACAGTCGTGAGCAGTACTTC
CDR3aa: CASSYADSREQYF
d_gene: .
v_gene: TRBV6-6
j_gene: TRBJ2-7
abundance: .

CDR3nt: TGTGCCAGTAGTTCTCCCGGGACTAGGGTGGATGATGGCTACACCTTC
CDR3aa: CASSSPGTRVDDGYTF
d_gene: .
v_gene: TRBV19
j_gene: TRBJ1-2
abundance: .

CDR3nt: TGTGCCAGCAGGGACACCTTGAACACTGAAGCTTTCTTT
CDR3aa: CASRDTLNTEAFF
d_gene: .
v_gene: TRBV6-1
j_gene: TRBJ1-1
abundance: .

CDR3nt: TGCGCCAGCAGCCCGGGGAGAGGGGGCGGTACCGGGGAGCTGTTTTTT
CDR3aa: CASSPGRGGGTGELFF
d_gene: TRBD1
v_gene: TRBV5-1
j_gene: TRBJ2-2
abundance: once

CDR3nt: TGTGCCAGCGGGACAGGGTATGGCTACACCTTC
CDR3aa: CASGTGYGYTF
d_gene: TRBD1
v_gene: TRBV9
j_gene: TRBJ1-2
abundance: .

CDR3nt: TGCGCCAGCAGCCAAGGGGGCGGTTCCTACGAGCAGTACTTC
CDR3aa: CASSQGGGSYEQYF
d_gene: .
v_gene: TRBV4-1
j_gene: TRBJ2-7
abundance: .